These 17 T cell receptor beta chains were all obtained from the same sample, sequenced in a study of T cells in Graves' hyperthyroidism and ophthalmopathy. Researchers took RNA transcripts and amplified the TCR beta CDR3 regions from them. Researchers ran a first-round RT-PCR on the TCR CDR3 using the HTBI primer set. Each CDR3 protein is one row after TCRdb ran MiXCR on the multiplex PCR reads. The data contain some 600,000 distinct CDR3 sequences, about 14% of them singletons. Source material: blood. These receptors originate from a woman aged 25-40 years with Graves' hyperthyroidism that later progressed to Graves' ophthalmopathy.

The table lists this clonotype with a few counts. V is TRBV27 and J is TRBJ1-1; D not resolved. The CDR3 totals 14 residues. V was clipped by 5 bases and J by 1 base, with 11 bases between them. CDR1 is MNHEY, CDR2 SMNVEV, per germline (reference sequence). CDR3 protein: CASSLSHQNTEAFF. The DNA of the CDR3 is TGTGCCAGCAGTCTTTCCCACCAGAACACTGAAGCTTTCTTT.

The rearrangement links TRBV19 to TRBJ1-5; the D is unclear. This CDR3 contains 15 residues. Trimming left V 0 bases short and J 6 bases short, with 12 bases between. Looked up from germline, CDR1 is LNHDA and CDR2 is SQIVND (reference sequence). CDR3: CASSIEGRKIQPQHF. The DNA for the CDR3 is TGTGCCAGTAGTATAGAGGGCAGGAAAATTCAGCCCCAGCATTTT.

This clonotype was seen once. The genes are TRBV7-3 and TRBJ2-3, with D unresolved. CDR1 and CDR2 from the germline V gene are SGHTA and FQGTGA. V was clipped by 2 bases and J by 4 bases, with 7 bases between them. This CDR3 region has 13 residues. The CDR3 region has the DNA TGTGCCAGCAGCTTACTCGGATCAGATACGCAGTATTTT. Amino acids: CASSLLGSDTQYF.

This clonotype was detected only a few times. This sequence joins TRBV3-1 and TRBJ2-5, with 8 bases fitting TRBD2. The V and J ends lost 0 bases and 2 bases, in that order; junction bases with no gene match: 5. The CDR3 loop spans 16 amino acids. The germline V gene has CDR1 LGHDT and CDR2 YNNKEL (reference sequence). The CDR3 sequence is CASSQDPGGGQETQYF. CDR3 bases: TGTGCCAGCAGCCAAGATCCCGGCGGGGGGCAAGAGACCCAGTACTTC.

The CDR3 nucleotides are TGCAGTGCTAGAGTAGCGGGAGCCACCGGGGAGCTGTTTTTT. It codes for CSARVAGATGELFF. This sequence joins TRBV20-1 and TRBJ2-2; 9 nucleotides agree with TRBD2. Looked up from germline, CDR1 is DFQATT and CDR2 is SNEGSKA (reference sequence). V lost 1 base, J lost 4 bases, and 1 base stayed unmatched. CDR3 length equals 14 residues.

In its sample, this clonotype was seen a few times. This rearrangement joins TRBV9 to TRBJ2-7; D possibly matches TRBD1 or TRBD2 (5 bases each). This CDR3 has 19 amino acids. The germline CDR1 and CDR2 sequences are SGDLS and YYNGEE. V was cut by 0 bases and J by 2 bases, with 24 bases left in between. The CDR3 nucleotides read TGTGCCAGCAGCGTAGGTCCCCTCGGAAACCGAGGGGCGACCTACGAGCAGTACTTC. Its translation is CASSVGPLGNRGATYEQYF.

Many counts were recorded for this clonotype. This sequence joins TRBV28 and TRBJ1-6; D remains ambiguous. The CDR3 runs to 13 residues. Looked up from germline, CDR1 is MDHEN and CDR2 is SYDVKM. Trimming left V 2 bases short and J 6 bases short, with 5 bases between. CDR3 residues: CASSLALNSPLHF. CDR3 in DNA: TGTGCCAGCAGTTTAGCTCTTAATTCACCCCTCCACTTT. The full variable domain, in which reference TRBV28 and TRBJ1-6 provide the parts outside the CDR3, is DVKVTQSSRYLVKRTGEKVFLECVQDMDHENMFWYRQDPGLGLRLIYFSYDVKMKEKGDIPEGYSVSREKKERFSLILESASTNQTSMYLCASSLALNSPLHFGNGTRLTVT.

This clonotype has ten or more counts. The V call is TRBV7-9, the J call TRBJ2-7, with D unresolved. CDR1 is SEHNR and CDR2 is FQNEAQ in the germline V gene (reference sequence). The CDR3 runs 12 residues. Trimming took 1 base from V and 6 from J, leaving 7 bases between them. CDR3: CASSLEGSEQYF. CDR3 DNA sequence: TGTGCCAGCAGCTTAGAGGGTTCCGAGCAGTACTTC.

This clonotype occurred many times. The chain recombines TRBV6-5 with TRBJ1-4; maybe TRBD1 (6 bases). Trimming pared 2 bases from V and 2 bases from J, leaving 18 bases between. CDR1 is MNHEY and CDR2 is SVGAGI in the germline V gene. The CDR3 runs 18 residues. In nucleotides, the CDR3 is TGTGCCAGCAGTTACCGGGGGCCAGGGAGGACGACTAATGAAAAACTGTTTTTT. Translated: CASSYRGPGRTTNEKLFF.

This clonotype showed up many times. V is TRBV5-1 and J is TRBJ2-1, with 8 nucleotides matching TRBD2. After removal of 0 bases from V and 6 bases from J, the junction contained 11 bases not matched to a gene. Germline V lookup: CDR1 SGHRS, CDR2 YFSETQ. The CDR3 sequence is 17 residues long. In DNA form, the CDR3 reads TGCGCCAGCAGCTTGGCCCCGGGAGGGCCCTCGTCCAATGAGCAGTTCTTC. Protein: CASSLAPGGPSSNEQFF.

This clonotype was observed at least ten times. The rearrangement uses TRBV24-1 and TRBJ1-5; TRBD1 aligns across 7 bases. Per germline, CDR1 KGHDR and CDR2 SFDVKD. The CDR3 totals 15 residues. J lost 3 bases, V lost 3 bases, and 4 bases had no gene match. CDR3 sequence: CATSDTTGDNQPQHF. CDR3 nucleotides: TGTGCCACCAGTGATACTACAGGGGACAATCAGCCCCAGCATTTT.

This clonotype was counted a few times. The chain uses TRBV6-1 and TRBJ2-5; D uncertain. V was shortened by 6 bases and J by 11 bases, with 16 bases between the two germline ends. CDR1 is MNHNS and CDR2 is SASEGT in the germline V gene. The CDR3 covers 12 residues. CDR3 DNA sequence: TGTGCCAGCAGGCGCGACCCTGCAGTTCAGTACTTC. Encoded protein: CASRRDPAVQYF.

This clonotype was seen ten or more times. The chain couples TRBV28 to TRBJ1-1; 7 nucleotides agree with TRBD1. The V gene end was trimmed by 3 bases and the J gene end by 0 bases; junction bases not matched to a gene: 7. The CDR3 is made up of 16 amino acids. In germline, CDR1 is MDHEN, CDR2 SYDVKM. The CDR3 loop reads CASSLMGQRMNTEAFF. DNA for the CDR3: TGTGCCAGCAGTTTGATGGGACAGCGAATGAACACTGAAGCTTTCTTT.

CDR3 amino acids: CSAIHYTQSTAVPGGYTF. The CDR3 nucleotides read TGCAGCGCTATACACTACACACAAAGCACAGCTGTTCCCGGTGGCTACACCTTC. The chain recombines TRBV29-1 with TRBJ1-2; the D is unclear. Germline CDR1 reads SQVTM; CDR2 reads ANQGSEA. CDR3 length: 18 amino acids. V gave up 7 bases and J gave up 7 bases, with 34 bases separating them. The full variable domain, its missing parts supplied by reference TRBV29-1 and TRBJ1-2, is SAVISQKPSRDICQRGTSLTIQCQVDSQVTMMFWYRQQPGQSLTLIATANQGSEATYESGFVIDKFPISRPNLTFSTLTVSNMSPEDSSIYLCSAIHYTQSTAVPGGYTFGSGTRLTVV.

A word on this clonotype: A much larger clone is a single base away; this may be a read error. The rearrangement uses TRBV24-1 and TRBJ2-1; 7 bases align to TRBD1. Germline V lookup: CDR1 KGHDR, CDR2 SFDVKD. V dropped 9 bases and J dropped 9; count of bases not matched to a gene: 7. There are 12 residues in the CDR3. CDR3 loop: CATGGRDSEQFF. In DNA form, the CDR3 reads TGTGCCACCGGCGGAAGGGACAGTGAGCAGTTCTTC.

This clonotype was counted many times. The genes are TRBV10-3 and TRBJ2-1; maybe TRBD2 (6 bases). V dropped 3 bases and J dropped 1 base, with 19 bases sitting between them. The CDR3 totals 18 residues. Germline values: CDR1 ENHRY, CDR2 SYGVKD. The CDR3 DNA reads as TGTGCCATCAGTGACAGGGTCCTCTCCGGAGGGTCCTACAATGAGCAGTTCTTC. It encodes CAISDRVLSGGSYNEQFF.

This clonotype has at least ten counts. The chain couples TRBV28 to TRBJ1-5; D perhaps matches TRBD1 (5 bases). This CDR3 spans 13 amino acids. CDR1 and CDR2 from the germline V gene are MDHEN and SYDVKM. V was pared by 11 bases and J by 3 bases, with 14 bases between. CDR3 protein: CAVRQTYNQPQHF. CDR3 DNA: TGTGCCGTCCGACAGACCTACAATCAGCCCCAGCATTTT.